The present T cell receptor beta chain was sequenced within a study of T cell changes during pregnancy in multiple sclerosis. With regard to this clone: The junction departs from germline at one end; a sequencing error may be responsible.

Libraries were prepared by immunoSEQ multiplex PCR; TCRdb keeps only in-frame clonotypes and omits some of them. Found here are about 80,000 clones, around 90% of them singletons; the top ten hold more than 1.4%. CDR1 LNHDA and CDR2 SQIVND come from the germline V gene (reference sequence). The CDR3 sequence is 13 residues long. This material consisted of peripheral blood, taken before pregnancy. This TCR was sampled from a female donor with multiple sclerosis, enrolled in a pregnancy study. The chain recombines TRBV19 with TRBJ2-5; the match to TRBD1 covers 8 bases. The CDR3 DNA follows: TGTGCCAGTAGTTTAGACAGGGGTGAGACCCAGTACTTC. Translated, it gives CASSLDRGETQYF.